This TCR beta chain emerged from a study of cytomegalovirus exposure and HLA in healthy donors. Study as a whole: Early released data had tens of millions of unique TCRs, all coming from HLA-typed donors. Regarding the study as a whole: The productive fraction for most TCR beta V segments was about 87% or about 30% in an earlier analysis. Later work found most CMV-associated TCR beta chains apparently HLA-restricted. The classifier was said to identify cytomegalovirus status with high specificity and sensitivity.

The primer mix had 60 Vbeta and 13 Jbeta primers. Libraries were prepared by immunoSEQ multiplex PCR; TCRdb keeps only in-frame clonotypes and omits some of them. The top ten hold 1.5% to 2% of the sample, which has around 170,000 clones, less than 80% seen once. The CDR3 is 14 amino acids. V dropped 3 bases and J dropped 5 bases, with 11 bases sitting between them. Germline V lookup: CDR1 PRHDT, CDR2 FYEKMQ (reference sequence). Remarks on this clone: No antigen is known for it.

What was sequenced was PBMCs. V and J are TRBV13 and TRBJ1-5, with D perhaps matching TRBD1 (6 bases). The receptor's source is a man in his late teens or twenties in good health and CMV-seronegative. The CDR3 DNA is TGTGCCAGCAGCTTGGGGACATTCGATCAGCCCCAGCATTTT. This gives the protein CASSLGTFDQPQHF.